This T cell receptor beta chain was profiled in a study of cytomegalovirus exposure and HLA in healthy donors (dated by TCRdb to the late 2010s). With respect to the entire study: An earlier analysis of some 550 of the donors reported 276 Gb of sequence data and some 120 million unique TCR beta sequences from some 180 million T cells. The genetic ancestry cluster associated with self-reported Caucasian donors included 81% of the roughly 380 genotyped donors. In addition to the first cohort of 666 subjects, a separate validation cohort of approximately 130 different subjects was used. The aim of the study was to test whether cataloging public T cell receptors could identify signatures of past pathogen exposure. Roughly 300 gigabases of sequencing data and roughly 81 million unique TCR sequences made up an early release that covered approximately 700 HLA-typed donors. In the later analysis, no new phenotypic data were used to find candidate immune exposures; instead, reliance was placed on TCR beta sequences and their occurrence across donors. An earlier analysis of 450 to 750 of the donors used high-throughput TCR beta sequencing to judge whether each TCR beta V gene segment behaved as functional or pseudogenic. Because of strong linkage in the cohort, roughly 5 DR-DQ haplotypes were treated as single units for association and clustering. All discovery cohort repertoires had been generated on a single sequencing platform. Both class I and class II loci were covered by HLA typing, at four-digit resolution. The T cell repertoires of 666 subjects were profiled by immunosequencing and related to cytomegalovirus serostatus. The study combined high-throughput TCR immunosequencing, statistical association of individual TCRs with disease status, and machine learning to predict cytomegalovirus infection status. Genome-wide SNP genotypes for about three fifths of the 666 donors were used in a later genetic analysis, which treated that subset as a discovery cohort. Across 300 to 500 genotyped donors of the cohort, an average of approximately 240,000 unique TCR beta nucleotide sequences per donor were sequenced, and roughly 20% of those sequences were non-productive. In a later analysis, previously published TCR beta repertoires from several hundred donors were re-analyzed and high-resolution HLA genotyping was added so that TCR occurrence patterns could be studied. Typing coverage varied by locus: about 620-630 donors for A, B, C, DRB1 and DQB1; about 520 for DQA1; about 590 for DPA1; about 450 for DPB1. Donor age, sex, ethnicity and CMV serostatus were collected together with the repertoire data. What the work shows at the level of the full study, not this receptor alone: Because HLA typing was missing for some donors at each locus, association tests included only the typed subset. Roughly uniform sequencing depth across donors was assumed in presence/absence analyses, although this assumption may not hold. The sequencing pipeline was judged likely to have produced a cluster of highly shared sequence variants as a technical artifact. Three of the identified cytomegalovirus-associated TCR beta chains were confirmed in vitro to be specific for cytomegalovirus antigens. In the study, some 160 TCR beta chains were listed as associated with cytomegalovirus. When HLA alleles, especially DR and DQ, strongly co-occurred, attributing TCR associations to individual alleles was difficult. A later analysis associated 15,000 to 20,000 TCR beta sequences with specific HLA alleles at a false discovery rate of 0.05. Compared with equally common non-associated chains, HLA-associated TCR beta chains in a later analysis were more clonally expanded and had lower generation probabilities. Cytomegalovirus status was reported to be diagnosed by the classifier with high specificity and sensitivity in both the original and validation cohorts. According to a later genetic analysis, donors in an Asian-associated ancestry cluster had fewer N-insertions in productive TCRs than the approximately 700-donor mean. An earlier analysis of around 500 of the donors showed that most TCR beta V segments appeared in productive rearrangements either about 87% or about 30% of the time, which broadly matched IMGT annotations. Most TCR sequences were seen in very few donors, while some public TCRs were found in many individuals. CMV serostatus was the only immune exposure information available for the cohort. Because the 87-base-pair reads could not distinguish some IMGT-functional V segments, including TRBV6-2 and TRBV6-3, those segments were excluded. In this cohort, only TCR beta chains were sequenced, and detectable features were limited by the absence of alpha or paired-chain data. Correlated functional status among segregating V segments might reflect linkage disequilibrium, but an unknown experimental factor could not be ruled out. According to the authors, the approach could potentially be generalized to other disease states and immunological phenotypes. According to a later analysis, TCR association rates differed among HLA loci, with DRB1 alleles showing the most associated TCRs and HLA-C alleles showing the fewest. A later analysis reported that several top co-occurrence clusters appeared linked to parvovirus B19, influenza, CMV and Epstein-Barr virus. The earlier analysis of some 560 of the donors excluded 15 to 20 rarely observed V segments, including chromosome 9 orphons, because counts were too low. A further reported finding was that TCR beta sequences accurately predicted the HLA-A and HLA-B alleles for most subjects in the first cohort. A later genetic analysis associated a missense DCLRE1C variant with V-gene and J-gene trimming of TCR beta chains, and an independent cohort replicated the association. Most CMV-associated TCR beta chains appeared to be HLA-restricted in a later analysis, and the HLA associations seemed to be driven largely by CMV exposure.

Receptor amplification or capture employed the immunoSEQ multiplex PCR assay. For the multiplex PCR, a mixture combining 60 forward primers for TCR Vbeta segments and 13 reverse primers for TCR Jbeta segments was used. The CDR3 region of rearranged TCR beta genes was amplified from genomic DNA with a multiplex PCR assay. The amplified TCR beta libraries were sequenced on the Illumina HiSeq System as 87-base-pair reads. In the original analysis: In a later analysis, approximately 74 million unique TCR beta chains were counted across the roughly 610 repertoires, and around 10 million of these chains were shared by at least two donors. To remove PCR and sequencing errors, raw reads were error-corrected and collapsed into unique sequences using a nearest-neighbor algorithm that merged closely related sequences. V, D and J gene segments were assigned by aligning CDR3 sequences to IMGT reference sequences. For a sequence to be retained, a match of at least six nucleotides was required to both a V gene segment and a J gene segment. A rearrangement counted as productive if the CDR3 had no stop codons and remained in frame with V and J, and every other rearrangement counted as non-productive. Following IMGT convention, CDR3 was defined as the stretch from the second conserved V-encoded cysteine up to the conserved J-encoded phenylalanine. The earlier analysis of around 640 of the donors excluded sequences that lacked an unambiguous match to a single V gene segment. An earlier analysis of almost 600 of the donors classified V segments as functional when productive rearrangements were above 56.7% and as segregating when the standard deviation between donors was above 5%. To diagnose cytomegalovirus status from the catalog of TCR beta chain sequences, a statistical classification framework was built. V and J gene assignment, in a later analysis, came from comparing TCR nucleotide sequences with IMGT/GENE-DB human TR gene sequences. The TCRdist pipeline was used in a later analysis to assign CDR3 sequences and most-parsimonious VDJ recombination scenarios. In a later analysis, every TCR beta chain was defined by the combination of its CDR3 amino acid sequence and its V-gene family, and reads without a unique V-gene family were dropped. In a later analysis, a few hundred highly shared, low-generation-probability nucleotide sequences were removed to address suspected cross-contamination and a sequencing artifact. In a later analysis, a clonal expansion index was calculated for each public chain from normalized within-repertoire ranks of inferred template counts. Generation probabilities in a later analysis came from a VDJ recombination model fitted to out-of-frame rearrangements, and those results were checked against IGoR. In a later analysis, TCR-TCR, TCR-HLA and TCR-CMV co-occurrence was scored with hypergeometric tests, and a repertoire-size bias correction was applied to TCR pairs. In a later analysis, false discovery rates were estimated by permuting HLA or CMV assignments 20 times. In a later analysis, co-occurring TCRs were grouped using DBSCAN, and TCRdist sequence similarity was added for clustering within HLA-allele-positive subsets. For co-occurrence clustering, repertoires with fewer than 30,000 or more than 120,000 public chains were excluded, along with five repertoires with anomalous nucleotide sharing. Here the immuneACCESS table is served through TCRdb, limited to in-frame sequences with V and J called. Missing clones are a known gap in these copies; in checked studies unresolved V genes cover under half, and the rest lacks a known reason. V and J calls and clone size come straight from that table; D and trimming were deduced from the DNA. The sample has roughly 150,000 clones on record, around 80% of them singletons. The leading ten clones occupy approximately 1.5% of the sample.

Turning to this clone: Its binding antigen is unknown. Base qualities are not provided; no much larger clone lies one nucleotide away.

CDR1 is given as MNHEY and CDR2 as SVGAGI, both from the germline V gene. The CDR3 sequence holds 14 residues, the cysteine and phenylalanine included. The DNA shown is the 42-base CDR3, in frame from base 1. The cohort consisted of 650 to 700 healthy bone marrow donors. Cohort members were all nominally healthy when sampled, although unrecorded immune exposures were likely present. The donor was CMV seronegative and was included in the group of around 320 seronegative cohort members. A peripheral blood sample was collected from each donor, and TCR beta sequencing was performed on peripheral blood mononuclear cells. The Qiagen DNeasy Blood Extraction Kit was used to extract genomic DNA from the blood cell samples.

The sample comprised PBMCs. This chain joins TRBV6-5 to TRBJ2-5, with 11 bases matching TRBD1. The J call could be wrong; TRBJ2-7 is a better fit for the DNA end. The receptor was derived from a male donor in good health and CMV-seronegative. CDR3 region: CASTRGTGGYEQYF. The DNA sequence reads TGTGCCAGCACTCGGGGGACAGGGGGTTACGAGCAGTACTTC.